This T cell receptor (beta chain) was obtained from a study of blood T cell repertoires in COVID-19. In the study overall: T cells, B-cell-depleted T cells, or PBMCs provided the cDNA or gDNA that served as material.

Authors' processing steps: Cell counts per sample came from amplifying reference gene primers. Here immunoSEQ multiplex PCR was the method, and the copy in TCRdb shows in-frame clones only, minus some. V, J and clone size reflect that table, while D and trimming were determined from the DNA. The sample yields over 120,000 clones, approximately 87% seen once. J gave up 1 base and V 0 bases, and 9 bases lay outside the gene matches. The CDR3 sequence is 19 residues long. CDR1 is SGHNT, CDR2 YYREEE, per germline (reference sequence). What was sequenced was peripheral blood. The clonotype was recovered from a human donor in a cohort sampled during active COVID-19. The chain combines TRBV5-4 with TRBJ2-6; TRBD1 matches at 8 bases. CDR3 region: CASSLGVDRVRSGANVLTF. The CDR3, as DNA: TGTGCCAGCAGCTTGGGAGTGGACAGGGTCAGGTCTGGGGCCAACGTCCTGACTTTC.